This T cell receptor beta chain was sequenced in a study of cytomegalovirus exposure and HLA in healthy donors. This CDR3 is 12 amino acids long. CDR1 and CDR2 (germline): PRHDT, FYEKMQ (reference sequence). V lost 0 bases, J lost 8 bases, and 6 bases lay in between. PCR was performed using 60 Vbeta and 13 Jbeta primers. Method: immunoSEQ multiplex PCR; TCRdb's copy keeps in-frame clones and lacks some. The table shows some 150,000 clones, with around three fifths occurring only once. This chain uses TRBV13 with TRBJ2-3; D remains ambiguous. The receptor was isolated from a woman in her 30s in good health and CMV-seropositive. The specimen was PBMCs. CDR3 sequence: CASSLGRGTQYF. The CDR3 DNA follows: TGTGCCAGCAGCTTAGGGCGTGGTACGCAGTATTTT.